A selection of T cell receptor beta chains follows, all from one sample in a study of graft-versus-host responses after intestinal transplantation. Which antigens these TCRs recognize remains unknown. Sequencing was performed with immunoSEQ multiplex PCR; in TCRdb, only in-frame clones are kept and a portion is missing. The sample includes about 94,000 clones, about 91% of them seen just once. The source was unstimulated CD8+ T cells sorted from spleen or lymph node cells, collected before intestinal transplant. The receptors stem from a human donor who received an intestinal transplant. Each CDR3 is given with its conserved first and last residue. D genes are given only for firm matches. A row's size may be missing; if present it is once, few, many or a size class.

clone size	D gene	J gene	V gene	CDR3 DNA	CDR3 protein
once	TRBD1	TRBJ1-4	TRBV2	TGTGCCAGCAGATCAACAGGGGGCAGGGGGTATGAAAAACTGTTTTTT	CASRSTGGRGYEKLFF
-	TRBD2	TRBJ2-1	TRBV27	TGTGCCAGCAGCATACTCCCGCCGGGACTAGCGGATGAGCAGTTCTTC	CASSILPPGLADEQFF
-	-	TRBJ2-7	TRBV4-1	TGCGCCAGCAGCCAAGGAGACAGATACCCCTACGAGCAGTACTTC	CASSQGDRYPYEQYF
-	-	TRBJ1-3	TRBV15	TGTGCCACCAGCAGAGATCTAGGGGTCTCTGGAAACACCATATATTTT	CATSRDLGVSGNTIYF
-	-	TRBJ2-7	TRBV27	TGTGCCAGCAGTTTAAACCGGGAGTACTACGAGCAGTACTTC	CASSLNREYYEQYF
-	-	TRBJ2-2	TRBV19	TGTGCCAGTAGTATGGTTGGAGGTCGCGGGGAGCTGTTTTTT	CASSMVGGRGELFF
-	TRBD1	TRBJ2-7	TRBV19	TGTGCCAGTAGTATTGGGACAGGCACCTACGAGCAGTACTTC	CASSIGTGTYEQYF
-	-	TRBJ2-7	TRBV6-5	TGTGCCAGCAGTCGAGCGGCGGGTTACGAGCAGTACTTC	CASSRAAGYEQYF
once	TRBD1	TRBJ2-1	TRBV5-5	TGTGCCAGCAGCTTTCCACAGGGGGGTGGTGAGCAGTTCTTC	CASSFPQGGGEQFF
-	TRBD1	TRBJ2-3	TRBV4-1	TGCGCCAGCAGCCAAGAACCGGTAGGGGGCCCGGATACGCAGTATTTT	CASSQEPVGGPDTQYF
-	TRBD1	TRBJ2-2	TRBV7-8	TGTGCCAGCAGCCCCTCGTGGGACAGGGATTCCGGGGAGCTGTTTTTT	CASSPSWDRDSGELFF
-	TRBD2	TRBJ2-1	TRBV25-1	TGTGCCAGCAGTGAATTTTCTAGCGGGAGTAATGAGCAGTTCTTC	CASSEFSSGSNEQFF
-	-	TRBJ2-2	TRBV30	TGTGCCTTCCTGCCCCCGGGACATGAAAACACCGGGGAGCTGTTTTTT	CAFLPPGHENTGELFF
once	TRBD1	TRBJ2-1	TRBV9	TGTGCCAGCAGCGCCTATGACAGGGCATTGGGCAATGAGCAGTTCTTC	CASSAYDRALGNEQFF
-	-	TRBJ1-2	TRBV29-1	TGCAGCGTTGCGGCGGGAAACTATGGCTACACCTTC	CSVAAGNYGYTF
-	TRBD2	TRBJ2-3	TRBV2	TGTGCCAGCACCGAGCGGGGGCGAGATACGCAGTATTTT	CASTERGRDTQYF
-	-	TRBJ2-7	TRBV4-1	TGCGCCAGCAGCCGTACAGGGACGGTGGACTACGAGCAGTACTTC	CASSRTGTVDYEQYF
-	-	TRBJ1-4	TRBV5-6	TGTGCCAGCAGCGCTCCTTCTAGTAAAAAACTGTTTTTT	CASSAPSSKKLFF
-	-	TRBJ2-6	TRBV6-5	TGTGCCAGCCGAGGGGGTGCTGGGGCCAACGTCCTGACTTTC	CASRGGAGANVLTF
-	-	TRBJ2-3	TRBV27	TGTGCCAGCAGTTTTGGCGGGGAGCCAGATACGCAGTATTTT	CASSFGGEPDTQYF
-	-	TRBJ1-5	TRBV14	TGTGCCAGCAGCCACAACAGGGAAAGCAATCAGCCCCAGCATTTT	CASSHNRESNQPQHF
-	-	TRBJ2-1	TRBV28	TGTGCCAGCAGTTCGTCCCGGGAACCGACTATGGAGCAGTTCTTC	CASSSSREPTMEQFF
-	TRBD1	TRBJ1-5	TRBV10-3	TGTGCCATCAGTGAGCATCCACAGGGGGAACAGCCCCAGCATTTT	CAISEHPQGEQPQHF
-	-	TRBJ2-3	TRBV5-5	TGTGCCAGCAGCTTGGGGCGGGGCCAGTTGGATACGCAGTATTTT	CASSLGRGQLDTQYF
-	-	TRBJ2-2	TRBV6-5	TGTGCCAGCAGTTACGACAGGAACACCGGGGAGCTGTTTTTT	CASSYDRNTGELFF
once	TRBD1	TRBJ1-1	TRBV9	TGTGCCAGCAGCGAGACGGGACAGTTGAACACTGAAGCTTTCTTT	CASSETGQLNTEAFF
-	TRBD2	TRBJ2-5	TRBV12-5	TGTGCTAGTGGTTTGACTAGCGGCCCCCCCCGAGAGACCCAGTACTTC	CASGLTSGPPRETQYF
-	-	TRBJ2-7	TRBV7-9	TGTGCCAGCAGCTTAGGGCCCCTGCCCTACGAGCAGTACTTC	CASSLGPLPYEQYF
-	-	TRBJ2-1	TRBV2	TGTGCCAGCAGTGACGGAGTTGAGCAGTTCTTC	CASSDGVEQFF
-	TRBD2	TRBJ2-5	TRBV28	TGTGCCAGCAGTAGGGGACTAGCGGGAAGGGAGACCCAGTACTTC	CASSRGLAGRETQYF
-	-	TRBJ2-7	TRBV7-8	TGTGCCAGCAGCGCCGATAGCGGCACATCCCTCTACGAGCAGTACTTC	CASSADSGTSLYEQYF
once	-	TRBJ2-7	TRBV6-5	TGTGCCGGCAGTTACCAAATAACTTACGAGCAGTACTTC	CAGSYQITYEQYF
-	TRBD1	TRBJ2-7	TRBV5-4	TGTGCCAGCAGCTTAGGTCAGGGGGACTACGAGCAGTACTTC	CASSLGQGDYEQYF
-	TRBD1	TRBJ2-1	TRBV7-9	TGTGCCAGCAGCCCCGTCCGGGACAGGAGCAATGAGCAGTTCTTC	CASSPVRDRSNEQFF
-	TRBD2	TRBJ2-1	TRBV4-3	TGCGCCAGCAGCCAAGATTTTCTTGGGGGGGATGAGCCGTTCTTC	CASSQDFLGGDEPFF
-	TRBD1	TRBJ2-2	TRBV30	TGTGCGGCGGGACAGGGATATGGCGGGGAGCTGTTTTTT	CAAGQGYGGELFF
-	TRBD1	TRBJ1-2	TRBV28	TGTGCCAGCAGTGTTCCGGGACAGTACTATGGCTACACCTTC	CASSVPGQYYGYTF
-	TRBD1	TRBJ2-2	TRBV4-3	TGCGCCAGCAGCCGACAGGGGGCTAGCACCGGGGAGCTGTTTTTT	CASSRQGASTGELFF
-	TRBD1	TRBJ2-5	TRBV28	TGTGCCAGCACAAGGACAGGAGCGGAGACCCAGTACTTC	CASTRTGAETQYF
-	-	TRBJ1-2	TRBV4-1	TGCGCCAGCAGCCAAGACTGGACTGACGCCTTGAATGGCTACACCTTC	CASSQDWTDALNGYTF
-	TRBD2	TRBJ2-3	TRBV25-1	TGTGCCAGCAGTCCCCTGGCGGGGGGGCTCGATACGCAGTATTTT	CASSPLAGGLDTQYF
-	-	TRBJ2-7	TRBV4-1	TGCGCCAGCAGCCAATCCGGCGGATCCTACGAGCAGTACTTC	CASSQSGGSYEQYF
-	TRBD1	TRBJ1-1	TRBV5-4	TGTGCCAGCAGCGTGGGACAGGGGGATGGCTTCTTT	CASSVGQGDGFF
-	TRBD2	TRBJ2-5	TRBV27	TGTGCCAGCGCCCCTCCCGGGACTAGCGGGAGGGCCGGGGAGACCCAGTACTTC	CASAPPGTSGRAGETQYF
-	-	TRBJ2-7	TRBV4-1	TGCGCCAGCAGCCATCGGGACACAAACTACGAGCAGTACTTC	CASSHRDTNYEQYF
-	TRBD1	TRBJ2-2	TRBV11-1	TGTGCCAGCAGCCCATGGGACAGCACGAACACCGGGGAGCTGTTTTTT	CASSPWDSTNTGELFF
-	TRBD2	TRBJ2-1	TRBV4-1	TGCGCCAGCAGCCGATTAACCAGCGGGGACGGTTACAATGAGCAGTTCTTC	CASSRLTSGDGYNEQFF
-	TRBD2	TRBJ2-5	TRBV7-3	TGTGCCAGCAGCTTACCAGGACTAGCGGGGAAAAGATGGGAGACCCAGTACTTC	CASSLPGLAGKRWETQYF
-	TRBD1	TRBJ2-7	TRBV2	TGTGCCAGCTTTCCCGGGACAGGCTCCTACGAGCAGTACTTC	CASFPGTGSYEQYF
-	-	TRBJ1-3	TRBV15	TGTGCCACCAGCGCCCGGGTCTTTGCTGGAAACACCATATATTTT	CATSARVFAGNTIYF
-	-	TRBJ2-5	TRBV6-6	TGTGCCAGCAGTAGGACAAATCAAGAGACCCAGTACTTC	CASSRTNQETQYF
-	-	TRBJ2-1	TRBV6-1	TGTGCCAGCAGGCCCCAGGGTTCCTACAATGAGCAGTTCTTC	CASRPQGSYNEQFF
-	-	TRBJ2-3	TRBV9	TGTGCCAGCAGCGTAGAATCGGGACTCACAGATACGCAGTATTTT	CASSVESGLTDTQYF
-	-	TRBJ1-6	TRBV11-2	TGTGCCAGCAGCTCCTCGGGGGGTTCACCCCTCCACTTT	CASSSSGGSPLHF
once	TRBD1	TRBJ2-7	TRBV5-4	TGTGCCAGCAGCTTGGCAACAGGGGGCAGCTACGAGCAGTACTTC	CASSLATGGSYEQYF
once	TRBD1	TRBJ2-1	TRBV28	TGTGCCAGCAGTACGCACCCGGGACAGGGGAGGGGTGAGCAGTTCTTC	CASSTHPGQGRGEQFF
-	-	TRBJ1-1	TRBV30	TGTGCCTGGACCCCGGGCAGGGGAACTGAAGCTTTCTTT	CAWTPGRGTEAFF